Sequencing of this T cell receptor beta chain was carried out in a study of cytomegalovirus exposure and HLA in healthy donors. Study observations and caveats: With further analysis later on, most CMV-associated TCR beta chains appeared HLA-restricted.

These donors, healthy bone marrow donors, were studied. On this clone itself: Its antigen is currently unknown.

Primers: 60 Vbeta forward and 13 Jbeta reverse. The data were produced by immunoSEQ multiplex PCR, yet TCRdb's version contains in-frame clones alone and is incomplete. The sample lists under 100,000 clones; around 77% were seen once. This CDR3 contains 14 residues. V trimming: 6 bases; J trimming: 6 bases; junction bases outside the gene matches: 6. Looked up from germline, CDR1 is KGHSH and CDR2 is LQKENI. Source material: PBMCs. The chain couples TRBV18 to TRBJ2-7; 12 bases line up with TRBD2. This sequence originates from a man aged 50 to 60 in good health and CMV-seronegative. The CDR3 DNA reads as TGTGCCAGCTCCCCAGCGGGACTAGCGGGCGAGCAGTACTTC. This gives the protein CASSPAGLAGEQYF.